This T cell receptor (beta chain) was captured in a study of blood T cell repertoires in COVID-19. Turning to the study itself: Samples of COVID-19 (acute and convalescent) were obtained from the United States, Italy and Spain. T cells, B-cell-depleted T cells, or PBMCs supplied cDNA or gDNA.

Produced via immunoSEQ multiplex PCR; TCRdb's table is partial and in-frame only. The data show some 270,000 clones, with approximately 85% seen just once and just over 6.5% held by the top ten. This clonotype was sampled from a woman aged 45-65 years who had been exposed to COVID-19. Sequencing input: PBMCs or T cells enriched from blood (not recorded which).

This chain's CDR3 is CASSLGDSYTF. CDR3 bases: TGCGCCAGCAGCTTGGGGGACTCCTACACCTTC. The rearrangement joins TRBV5-1 to TRBJ1-2, with D perhaps matching TRBD1 (5 bases). This CDR3 has 11 amino acids. Germline V lookup: CDR1 SGHRS, CDR2 YFSETQ. V was clipped by 0 bases and J by 10 bases, with 7 bases between them.